Listed here is a single TCR beta chain. Germline V gene sequence: CDR1 MGHDK, CDR2 SYGVNS. The CDR3 is made up of 15 amino acids. Trimming took off 6 bases at V and 3 bases at J, with 16 bases between the two ends. TCRdb's copy holds only in-frame clones and misses some; the assay was immunoSEQ multiplex PCR. The profile shows some 190,000 clones, nearly 95% of them singletons. The sample comes from a study of T cell responses to AZD1222 COVID-19 vaccine. This material consisted of peripheral blood, taken 28 days after the second AZD1222 dose. The chain links TRBV25-1 to TRBJ2-3; D assignment may be TRBD1 or TRBD2 (7 bases each). This TCR was sampled from an adult who received the AZD1222 COVID-19 vaccine. CDR3 in amino acids: CASSLRGGATDTQYF. In nucleotides, the CDR3 is TGTGCCAGCAGCCTCAGGGGGGGGGCGACAGATACGCAGTATTTT. Looking up the rest from reference TRBV25-1 and TRBJ2-3 gives the full variable domain: EADIYQTPRYLVIGTGKKITLECSQTMGHDKMYWYQQDPGMELHLIHYSYGVNSTEKGDLSSESTVSRIRTEHFPLTLESARPSHTSQYLCASSLRGGATDTQYFGPGTRLTVL.